The T cell receptor (beta chain) under discussion was sequenced for a study of T-cell reconstitution after alpha-beta-depleted transplantation in children. For TCRbeta, the library was prepared with unique molecular identifiers. Via MiXCR, TCRdb re-called the PCR reads, giving one row per CDR3 protein. Among approximately 220,000 distinct CDR3 sequences listed, around a sixth were seen once. This clonotype was picked up a small number of times. The antigen remains unidentified. Study findings and constraints: Several hundred expanded graft clones reportedly gave rise to the alpha-beta T cells present about two months after transplant. At one year after transplant, newly produced T cells mostly accounted for T-cell counts and diversity. Surviving recipient T cells and thymic progenitors accounted for the high day-60 TCRbeta diversity observed in some patients.

Trimming cost V 5 bases and J 1 base, with 11 bases left between them. CDR1 is MNHEY, CDR2 SMNVEV, per germline (reference sequence). This CDR3 is 14 amino acids long. The source was PBMCs, mostly from graft donor cells, collected 360 days after TCRalphabeta/CD19-depleted stem cell transplant. This sequence joins TRBV27 and TRBJ1-1, with D hard to call. The TCR comes from a male patient aged 2 to 10 who had a stem cell transplant for acute lymphoblastic leukemia, so the T cells may come from the graft donor. This chain's CDR3 is CASSRWSENTEAFF. CDR3 nucleotide sequence: TGTGCCAGCAGTAGATGGAGTGAGAACACTGAAGCTTTCTTT.